The clone carrying this T cell receptor (beta chain) was observed a single time. As yet, its antigen is unknown. The data were produced by immunoSEQ multiplex PCR, yet TCRdb's version contains in-frame clones alone and is incomplete. The data hold about 11,000 clones, with around 81% observed a single time. The sample comes from a study of a mutant IDH1 vaccine in newly diagnosed glioma. About the study: With temozolomide cycles, or 4-6 weeks after radiotherapy alone, vaccination was started.

After removal of 0 bases from V and 6 bases from J, the junction contained 11 bases not matched to a gene. This CDR3 spans 17 amino acids. Germline lookup yields CDR1 SGDLS and CDR2 YYNGEE. Time point defined: week 47, end of study. One vaccine dose held 300 ug of mutant IDH1 20-mer peptide and came with topical imiquimod. Patients underwent eight vaccinations, which took place in weeks 1, 3, 5, 7, 11, 15, 19 and 23. Sequencing used PBMCs, obtained from a glioma patient whose treatment included an IDH1 peptide vaccine. The sequence derives from a man aged 25-45 years with glioma. The chain joins TRBV9 to TRBJ2-3, with 9 positions matching TRBD2. DNA for the CDR3: TGTGCCAGCAGCGTAGCTGGGGGAGGGACTAGCATCGATACGCAGTATTTT. Translating gives CASSVAGGGTSIDTQYF.